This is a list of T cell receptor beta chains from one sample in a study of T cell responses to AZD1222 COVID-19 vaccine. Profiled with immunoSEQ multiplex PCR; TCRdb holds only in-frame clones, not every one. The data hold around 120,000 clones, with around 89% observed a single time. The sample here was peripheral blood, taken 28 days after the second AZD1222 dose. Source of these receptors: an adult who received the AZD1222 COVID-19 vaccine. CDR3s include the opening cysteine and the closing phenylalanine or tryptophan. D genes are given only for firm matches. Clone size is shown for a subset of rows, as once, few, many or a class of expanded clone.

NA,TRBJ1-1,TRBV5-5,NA,CASSSTPMEWANTEAFF,TGTGCCAGCAGCTCCACCCCAATGGAATGGGCGAACACTGAAGCTTTCTTT
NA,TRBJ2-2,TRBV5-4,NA,CASSLDPTTGELFF,TGTGCCAGCAGCTTGGATCCGACCACCGGGGAGCTGTTTTTT
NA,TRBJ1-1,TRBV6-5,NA,CASSYSGIAIAFF,TGTGCCAGCAGTTACTCAGGGATAGCAATAGCTTTCTTT
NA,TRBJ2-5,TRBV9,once,CASSVAGGTQETQYF,TGTGCCAGCAGCGTAGCTGGGGGCACTCAAGAGACCCAGTACTTC
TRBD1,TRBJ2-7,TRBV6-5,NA,CASSYSTGETPYEQYF,TGTGCCAGCAGTTACTCGACAGGGGAAACTCCCTACGAGCAGTACTTC
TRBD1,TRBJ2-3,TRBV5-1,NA,CASSTGDSSTDTQYF,TGCGCCAGCAGCACAGGGGACAGTAGCACAGATACGCAGTATTTT
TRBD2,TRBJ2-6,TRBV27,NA,CASSPWGGPGANVLTF,TGTGCCAGCAGCCCATGGGGGGGACCTGGGGCCAACGTCCTGACTTTC
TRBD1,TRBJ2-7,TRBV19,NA,CASKGQGSYEQYF,TGTGCCAGTAAGGGACAGGGGAGCTACGAGCAGTACTTC
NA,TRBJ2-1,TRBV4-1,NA,CASSQVVGYNEQFF,TGCGCCAGCAGCCAAGTCGTAGGGTACAATGAGCAGTTCTTC
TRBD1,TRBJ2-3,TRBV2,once,CASSGRQGTSKDTQYF,TGTGCCAGCAGCGGCCGACAGGGGACGAGCAAAGATACGCAGTATTTT
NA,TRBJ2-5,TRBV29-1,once,CSVETRGGQETQYF,TGCAGCGTTGAGACTAGGGGGGGACAAGAGACCCAGTACTTC
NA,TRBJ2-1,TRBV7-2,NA,CASSLEPQGTPSYNEQFF,TGTGCCAGCAGCTTAGAGCCGCAAGGGACCCCATCCTACAATGAGCAGTTCTTC
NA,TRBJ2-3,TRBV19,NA,CASSIVGGRAAGTF,TGTGCCAGTAGTATAGTGGGAGGAAGGGCAGCAGGAACTTTT
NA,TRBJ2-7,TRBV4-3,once,CASSPGGVPYEQYF,TGCGCCAGCAGCCCCGGGGGTGTTCCCTACGAGCAGTACTTC
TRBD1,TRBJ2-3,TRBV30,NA,CAWDPRDRRTDTQYF,TGTGCCTGGGACCCACGGGACAGGCGCACAGATACGCAGTATTTT
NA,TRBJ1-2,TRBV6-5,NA,CASSYEPRGNGYTF,TGTGCCAGCAGTTATGAACCTCGGGGCAACGGCTACACCTTC
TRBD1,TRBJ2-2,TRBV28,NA,CASSLPPGQVLAGELFF,TGTGCCAGCAGTTTACCCCCGGGACAGGTATTGGCCGGGGAGCTGTTTTTT
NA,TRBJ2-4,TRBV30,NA,CAWSLSPGASTYF,TGTGCCTGGAGTTTGAGCCCAGGGGCCTCAACGTACTTC
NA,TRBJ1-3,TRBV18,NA,CASSRADSPRNTIYF,TGTGCCAGCTCACGGGCGGACTCCCCTCGAAACACCATATATTTT
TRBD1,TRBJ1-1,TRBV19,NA,CASSLLPTGVFTEAFF,TGTGCCAGTAGTCTCCTCCCGACAGGGGTATTCACTGAAGCTTTCTTT
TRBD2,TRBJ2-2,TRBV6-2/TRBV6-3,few,CASSYRGGRTINTGELFF,TGTGCCAGCAGTTACCGGGGGGGCCGCACTATTAACACCGGGGAGCTGTTTTTT
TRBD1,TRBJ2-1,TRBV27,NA,CASSPWTGKNEQFF,TGTGCCAGCAGTCCCTGGACAGGGAAAAATGAGCAGTTCTTC
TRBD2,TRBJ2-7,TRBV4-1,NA,CASSHGGLAGEEEQYF,TGCGCCAGCAGCCACGGCGGACTAGCGGGAGAGGAGGAGCAGTACTTC
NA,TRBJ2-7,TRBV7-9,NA,CASSLGISYEQYF,TGTGCCAGCAGCTTAGGGATTTCCTACGAGCAGTACTTC
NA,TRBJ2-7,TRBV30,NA,CACTGPSSYEQYF,TGTGCCTGCACCGGTCCGAGCTCCTACGAGCAGTACTTC
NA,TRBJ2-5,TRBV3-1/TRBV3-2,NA,CASRRQLGETQYF,TGTGCCAGCAGGCGCCAGCTAGGAGAGACCCAGTACTTC
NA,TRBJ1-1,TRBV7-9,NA,CASSLGAPFEAFF,TGTGCCAGCAGCTTAGGGGCACCTTTTGAAGCTTTCTTT
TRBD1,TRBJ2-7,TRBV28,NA,CASSLTGQGPEQYF,TGTGCCAGCAGTTTAACGGGACAGGGTCCCGAGCAGTACTTC
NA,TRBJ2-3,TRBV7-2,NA,CASSQEPRDTQYF,TGTGCCAGCAGCCAAGAGCCCAGAGATACGCAGTATTTT
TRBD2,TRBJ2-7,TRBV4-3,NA,CASSQDSGLAGSYEQYF,TGCGCCAGCAGCCAAGATTCTGGGCTAGCGGGCTCCTACGAGCAGTACTTC
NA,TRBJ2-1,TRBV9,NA,CASSVGHLNEQFF,TGTGCCAGCAGCGTAGGTCACCTCAATGAGCAGTTCTTC
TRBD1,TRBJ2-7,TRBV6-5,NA,CASRPDRGRFYEQYF,TGTGCCAGCAGGCCCGACAGGGGGAGATTCTACGAGCAGTACTTC
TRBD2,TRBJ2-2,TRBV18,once,CASSRDYPTGELFF,TGTGCCAGCTCACGGGACTACCCCACCGGGGAGCTGTTTTTT
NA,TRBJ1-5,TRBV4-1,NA,CASSPGQNINQPQHF,TGCGCCAGCAGCCCGGGACAAAATATCAATCAGCCCCAGCATTTT
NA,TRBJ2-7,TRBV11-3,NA,CASSLVAGHEQYF,TGTGCCAGCAGCTTAGTGGCAGGCCACGAGCAGTACTTC
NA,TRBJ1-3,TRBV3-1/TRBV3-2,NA,CASSQDQGNTIYF,TGTGCCAGCAGCCAAGATCAGGGAAACACCATATATTTT
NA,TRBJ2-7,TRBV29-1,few,CSVFGLPYEQYF,TGCAGCGTGTTCGGACTTCCCTACGAGCAGTACTTC
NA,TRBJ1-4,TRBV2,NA,CASRPTGTNEKLFF,TGTGCCAGCAGACCGACAGGCACTAATGAAAAACTGTTTTTT
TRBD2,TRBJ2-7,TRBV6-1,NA,CASSDVAGPVYEQYF,TGTGCCAGCAGTGACGTAGCGGGGCCGGTCTACGAGCAGTACTTC
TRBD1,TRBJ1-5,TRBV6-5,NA,CASSRDRGSNQPQHF,TGTGCCAGCAGTAGGGACAGGGGGTCCAATCAGCCCCAGCATTTT
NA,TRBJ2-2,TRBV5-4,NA,CASSLSIWASTENTGELFF,TGTGCCAGCAGCTTGTCCATTTGGGCATCGACAGAGAACACCGGGGAGCTGTTTTTT
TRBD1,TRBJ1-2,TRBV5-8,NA,CASSLAAGQGASGYGYTF,TGTGCCAGCAGCTTGGCGGCTGGACAGGGGGCTTCGGGCTATGGCTACACCTTC
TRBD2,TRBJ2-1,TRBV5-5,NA,CASSNLAVSSYNEQFF,TGTGCCAGCAGCAACCTAGCGGTAAGCTCCTACAATGAGCAGTTCTTC
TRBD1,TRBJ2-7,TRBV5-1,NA,CASSLEGAGGSGEQYF,TGCGCCAGCAGCTTGGAAGGGGCAGGGGGCTCAGGCGAGCAGTACTTC
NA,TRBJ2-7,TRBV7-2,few,CASSPRDPTYEQYF,TGTGCCAGCAGCCCCCGGGACCCCACCTACGAGCAGTACTTC
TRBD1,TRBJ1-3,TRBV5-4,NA,CASSQGGSSPSGNTIYF,TGTGCCAGCAGTCAGGGGGGGTCCTCCCCCTCTGGAAACACCATATATTTT
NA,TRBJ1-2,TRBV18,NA,CASSPRTADLGYGYTF,TGTGCCAGCTCACCACGGACTGCCGACCTAGGGTATGGCTACACCTTC
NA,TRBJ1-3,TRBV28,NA,CASSLSTLPGSGNTIYF,TGTGCCAGCAGTTTATCGACTTTGCCGGGCTCTGGAAACACCATATATTTT
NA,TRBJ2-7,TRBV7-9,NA,CASSQRGQSPYEQYF,TGTGCCAGCAGCCAGAGAGGACAGTCTCCCTACGAGCAGTACTTC
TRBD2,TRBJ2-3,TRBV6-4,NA,CASSPGLAGTDTQYF,TGTGCCAGCTCCCCGGGGCTAGCGGGCACAGATACGCAGTATTTT
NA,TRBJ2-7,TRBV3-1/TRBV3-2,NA,CASSQGIYEQYF,TGTGCCAGCAGCCAAGGAATCTACGAGCAGTACTTC
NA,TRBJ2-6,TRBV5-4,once,CASRLGTPFSGANVLTF,TGTGCCAGCAGACTCGGGACACCCTTCTCTGGGGCCAACGTCCTGACTTTC
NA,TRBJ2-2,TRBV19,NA,CASSAMTANTGELFF,TGTGCCAGTAGTGCGATGACAGCTAACACCGGGGAGCTGTTTTTT
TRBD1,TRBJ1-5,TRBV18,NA,CASNRGGNQPQHF,TGTGCCAGCAACAGGGGGGGAAATCAGCCCCAGCATTTT
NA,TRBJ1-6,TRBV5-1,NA,CASSGPGASNSPLHF,TGCGCCAGCAGCGGCCCGGGTGCGAGTAATTCACCCCTCCACTTT
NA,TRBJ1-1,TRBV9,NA,CASSVDGGVGGTEAFF,TGTGCCAGCAGCGTAGATGGAGGTGTGGGTGGAACTGAAGCTTTCTTT
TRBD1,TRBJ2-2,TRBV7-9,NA,CASSSYGRDRDTGELFF,TGTGCCAGCAGCTCTTACGGCCGGGACAGAGACACCGGGGAGCTGTTTTTT